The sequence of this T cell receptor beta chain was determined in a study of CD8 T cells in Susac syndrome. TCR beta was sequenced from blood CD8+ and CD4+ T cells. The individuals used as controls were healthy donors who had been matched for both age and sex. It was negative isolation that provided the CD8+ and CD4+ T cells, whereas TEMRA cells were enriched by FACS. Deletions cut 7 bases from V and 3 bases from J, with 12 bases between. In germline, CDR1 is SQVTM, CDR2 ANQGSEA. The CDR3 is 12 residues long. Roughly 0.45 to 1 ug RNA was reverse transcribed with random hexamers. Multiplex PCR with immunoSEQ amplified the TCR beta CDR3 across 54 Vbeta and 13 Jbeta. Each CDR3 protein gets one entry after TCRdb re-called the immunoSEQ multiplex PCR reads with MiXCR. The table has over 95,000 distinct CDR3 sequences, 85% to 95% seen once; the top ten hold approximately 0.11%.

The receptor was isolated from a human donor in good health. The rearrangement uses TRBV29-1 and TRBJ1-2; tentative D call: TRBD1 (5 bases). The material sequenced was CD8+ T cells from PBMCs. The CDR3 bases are TGCAGCGGTGTCGGGGACCACTATGGCTACACCTTC. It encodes CSGVGDHYGYTF.